This is a list of T cell receptor beta chains from one sample in a study of T cell changes during pregnancy in multiple sclerosis. Using immunoSEQ multiplex PCR, the repertoire was profiled, and TCRdb retains in-frame clones only, with some absent. Of roughly 89,000 clones in the sample, around 93% were seen once. The sequences come from peripheral blood, collected in the third trimester of pregnancy. These receptors all come from a female donor with multiple sclerosis, enrolled in a pregnancy study. The conserved cysteine and the conserved F or W are not part of the CDR3 here. A D gene is named only where the DNA matches it firmly.

>TRBJ2-7|TRBD1|TRBV5-6
ASSLEEPGQGSYEQY
>TRBJ2-5|TRBD1|TRBV6-6
ASSLRTGGGETQY
>TRBJ2-7|NA|TRBV20-1
SAGTREQY
>TRBJ2-3|NA|TRBV9
ASSVIGGGTDTQY
>TRBJ2-7|TRBD1|TRBV15
ATSSSDRVVYEQY
>TRBJ2-7|TRBD1|TRBV9
ASSVQGASYEQY
>TRBJ2-3|NA|TRBV7-2
ASSLYGQTDTQY
>TRBJ2-2|NA|TRBV21-1
ASSTRDRFRTGELF
>TRBJ1-3|TRBD1|TRBV29-1
SVLSPGQGGNTIY
>TRBJ2-5|NA|TRBV13
ASSLGLIRGTQETQY
>TRBJ2-3|TRBD1|TRBV6-6
ASSGTGGPDTQY
>TRBJ1-3|TRBD1|TRBV28
ASSFLDRAGNTIY
>TRBJ1-5|TRBD1|TRBV4-2
ASSQDLTGTGGGQPQH
>TRBJ2-2|NA|TRBV5-1
ASRGWGTNTGELF
>TRBJ2-7|NA|TRBV5-1
ASSLGGQGYEQY
>TRBJ1-1|NA|TRBV5-1
ASSSTVTTEAF
>TRBJ2-5|TRBD2|TRBV15
ATSTDRLADHQETQY
>TRBJ2-3|TRBD1|TRBV5-1
ASSLQGQGTDTQY
>TRBJ2-5|NA|TRBV2
ASTPASRQETQY
>TRBJ2-3|TRBD2|TRBV28
ASSYPSGGTDTQY
>TRBJ1-4|TRBD1|TRBV28
ASKGQDNEKLF
>TRBJ1-1|NA|TRBV7-9
ASSYTGTFKGTEAF
>TRBJ2-7|NA|TRBV4-1
ASSQDREPAYEQY
>TRBJ1-1|TRBD1|TRBV7-9
ASSGTGWDTEAF
>TRBJ2-3|NA|TRBV18
ASSLGLASSTDTQY
>TRBJ2-7|NA|TRBV19
ASSMIGRASYEQY
>TRBJ2-5|TRBD1|TRBV7-3
ASSRGQGHQETQY
>TRBJ2-1|TRBD2|TRBV5-4
ASSWNGGTSGIHEQF
>TRBJ1-1|TRBD1|TRBV28
ASSYPGQGREAF
>TRBJ2-2|TRBD1|TRBV19
ASSLLGQGAPNTGELF
>TRBJ1-4|NA|TRBV7-2
ASSLVASGSGEKLF
>TRBJ2-2|TRBD2|TRBV4-2
ASSQTSGRTNTGELF
>TRBJ2-7|TRBD2|TRBV28
ASSLLLAETYEQY
>TRBJ2-7|TRBD1|TRBV19
ASSPRDRTYEQY
>TRBJ2-3|NA|TRBV27
ASSLVAGISTDTQY
>TRBJ1-1|NA|TRBV11-2
ASSANRVVNTEAF
>TRBJ1-5|NA|TRBV6-6
ASSYEQLNQPQH
>TRBJ2-1|NA|TRBV27
ATQRDSDSSYNEQF
>TRBJ2-3|TRBD2|TRBV29-1
SASGGRLAGVNTQY
>TRBJ2-3|TRBD2|TRBV7-6
ASSLASGSSMASTDTQY
>TRBJ2-2|TRBD2|TRBV5-4
ASSVSGIDTGELF
>TRBJ1-1|NA|TRBV7-9
ASGALRGWDTEAF
>TRBJ2-7|NA|TRBV10-3
AISADRQYEQY
>TRBJ2-7|TRBD2|TRBV28
ASRSRGAGLATDEQY
>TRBJ1-1|TRBD1|TRBV5-5
ASSFPGGSSEAF
>TRBJ2-5|NA|TRBV28
ASSLRVGIGETQY
>TRBJ1-1|TRBD1|TRBV29-1
SVEGAPTEAF
>TRBJ2-6|NA|TRBV9
ASSVGQLVKGANVLT
>TRBJ1-3|NA|TRBV11-2
ASSHLSSGNTIY
>TRBJ2-1|TRBD2|TRBV6-6
ASSYPHRGGKNEQF
>TRBJ2-5|TRBD2|TRBV7-2
ASSPTILAEETQY
>TRBJ1-1|NA|TRBV5-1
ASSLGGGNTEAF
>TRBJ2-2|TRBD2|TRBV5-4
ASRSGLAGGVDGELF